This T cell receptor beta chain was identified in a study of beta chain features in type 1 diabetes. Across the whole study: Age, gender, cell numbers and subset yield matched between patients and controls. Summed over all samples, the examined sorted cells came to 90 million to 120 million.

Per the germline V gene, CDR1 is LGHNA and CDR2 is YSLEER. This CDR3 contains 17 residues. V shed 1 base and J 8 bases; nucleotides not matched to a gene: 13. There was one heparinised blood draw per donor, averaging around 100 mL. Reverse transcription of all isolated RNA meant that expressed TCRB transcripts were sequenced. Here immunoSEQ multiplex PCR was the method, and the copy in TCRdb shows in-frame clones only, minus some. The data contain hundreds of thousands of clones, about a sixth of them singletons. Study-wide results and limits: Resolution of whether HLA type affects TCRB rearrangement was not achieved here.

This clone was picked up a small number of times. Its antigen is unknown. The gene calls are TRBV4-3 and TRBJ1-4; 7 nucleotides align to TRBD1. The receptor was isolated from a woman between 18 and 29 years old in good health. The specimen sequenced was naive CD4+ T cells from blood. The CDR3 region is CASSQGMGTVNGEKLFF. CDR3 nucleotide sequence: TGCGCCAGCAGCCAAGGGATGGGGACAGTAAATGGAGAAAAACTGTTTTTT.